The 21 T cell receptor beta chains presented below share a single source sample, sequenced in a study of CD8 T cell repertoires and HIV-1 epitope variants. The data were produced by immunoSEQ multiplex PCR, yet TCRdb's version contains in-frame clones alone and is incomplete. This table holds some 1,000 clones, 60% to 85% found once. These receptors' targets are unknown. Material for sequencing was cultured CD8+ T cells derived from PBMCs. Every receptor here comes from a male donor with HIV.

This chain links TRBV28 with TRBJ2-1, with 7 bases that match TRBD2. J lost 7 bases, V lost 2 bases, and 5 bases had no gene match. The length of the CDR3 is 14 residues. The V gene's germline CDR1 is MDHEN and CDR2 SYDVKM. The CDR3 spells CASSLVGGNNEQFF. The CDR3, as DNA: TGTGCCAGCAGTTTAGTGGGAGGGAATAATGAGCAGTTCTTC.

The chain uses TRBV13 and TRBJ1-2, with a weak D call TRBD1 (5 bases). Germline lookup yields CDR1 PRHDT and CDR2 FYEKMQ (reference sequence). The CDR3 totals 15 residues. Deletions cut 11 bases from V and 12 bases from J, with 31 bases between. The CDR3 sequence is CAAGSFGQGDSINTF. The CDR3 DNA reads as TGTGCCGCCGGGTCCTTCGGGCAGGGAGATTCTATAAACACCTTC.

This clone has just a few counts. The chain has TRBV19 and TRBJ1-1; D perhaps matches TRBD1 (5 bases). V lost 3 bases to trimming and J lost 7 bases, with 15 bases between them. The CDR3 length is 14 residues. From germline, CDR1 is LNHDA and CDR2 SQIVND (reference sequence). The DNA for the CDR3 is TGTGCCAGTAGTATTGGCGGGGCAGCCCTTGAAGCTTTCTTT. As protein: CASSIGGAALEAFF. The full variable domain, with the rest looked up from reference TRBV19 and TRBJ1-1, is DGGITQSPKYLFRKEGQNVTLSCEQNLNHDAMYWYRQDPGQGLRLIYYSQIVNDFQKGDIAEGYSVSREKKESFPLTVTSAQKNPTAFYLCASSIGGAALEAFFGQGTRLTVV.

This clone has just a few counts. The rearrangement uses TRBV7-9 and TRBJ1-5; the D is unclear. The V gene lost 1 base and the J gene lost 4 bases, with 2 bases spanning the gap. Germline V gene data show CDR1 as SEHNR and CDR2 as FQNEAQ (reference sequence). CDR3 size: 12 residues. CDR3 region: CASSLENQPQHF. CDR3 DNA sequence: TGTGCCAGCAGCTTAGAGAATCAGCCCCAGCATTTT.

The chain recombines TRBV6-6 with TRBJ1-2, with D perhaps matching TRBD1 (5 bases). CDR3 length: 13 residues. Trimming removed 6 bases from V and 8 bases from J, with 16 bases in between. Germline V gene lookup returns CDR1 MNHNY and CDR2 SVGAGI (reference sequence). CDR3 coding DNA: TGTGCCAGCAGACCCCTCGACAGCTTGGGCTACACCTTC. It yields the protein CASRPLDSLGYTF.

The chain uses TRBV7-2 and TRBJ1-2, with D tentatively TRBD1 (6 bases). Germline-derived CDR1 and CDR2 are SGHTA and FQGNSA. This CDR3 region has 14 residues. V dropped 2 bases and J dropped 8 bases, with 15 bases sitting between them. In nucleotides, the CDR3 is TGTGCCAGCAGCTTACAGGTGCCAGGGGAAGGCTACACCTTC. It codes for CASSLQVPGEGYTF. The complete variable domain, with remaining parts taken from reference TRBV7-2 and TRBJ1-2, reads GAGVSQSPSNKVTEKGKDVELRCDPISGHTALYWYRQSLGQGLEFLIYFQGNSAPDKSGLPSDRFSAERTGGSVSTLTIQRTQQEDSAVYLCASSLQVPGEGYTFGSGTRLTVV.

The V gene is TRBV7-2, the J gene TRBJ2-5; D uncertain. This CDR3 spans 14 amino acids. The V gene's germline CDR1 is SGHTA and CDR2 FQGNSA. The germline V and J ends were trimmed by 4 bases and 2 bases, with 11 bases remaining between them. The CDR3 nucleotides are TGTGCCAGCAGCTCCAGTCTAGGGCAAGAGACCCAGTACTTC. This translates into CASSSSLGQETQYF. The full variable domain, completed using reference TRBV7-2 and TRBJ2-5, is GAGVSQSPSNKVTEKGKDVELRCDPISGHTALYWYRQSLGQGLEFLIYFQGNSAPDKSGLPSDRFSAERTGGSVSTLTIQRTQQEDSAVYLCASSSSLGQETQYFGPGTRLLVL.

V usage is TRBV28 and J usage is TRBJ2-5; 8 nucleotides match TRBD1. This CDR3 has 15 residues. The V gene end was trimmed by 4 bases and the J gene end by 1 base; junction bases not matched to a gene: 5. Looked up from germline, CDR1 is MDHEN and CDR2 is SYDVKM. This CDR3 is CASSSPDRAQETQYF. Here the CDR3 DNA reads TGTGCCAGCAGTTCCCCGGACAGGGCCCAAGAGACCCAGTACTTC. The whole variable domain, remainder taken from reference TRBV28 and TRBJ2-5, is DVKVTQSSRYLVKRTGEKVFLECVQDMDHENMFWYRQDPGLGLRLIYFSYDVKMKEKGDIPEGYSVSREKKERFSLILESASTNQTSMYLCASSSPDRAQETQYFGPGTRLLVL.

This chain links TRBV19 with TRBJ2-7, with 9 bases fitting TRBD2. The CDR3 runs to 14 residues. V was clipped by 3 bases and J by 4 bases; unmatched bases: 4. The germline V gene has CDR1 LNHDA and CDR2 SQIVND (reference sequence). In DNA, the CDR3 is TGTGCCAGTAGTATGGCGGGGGGGAGATACGAGCAGTACTTC. Amino acids: CASSMAGGRYEQYF.

V and J are TRBV6-6 and TRBJ2-5, with 8 bases lining up with TRBD1. There are 14 residues in the CDR3. V was clipped by 5 bases and J by 4 bases; unmatched bases: 6. CDR1 MNHNY and CDR2 SVGAGI come from the germline V gene (reference sequence). The CDR3 DNA sequence: TGTGCCAGCAGTAATACAGGGGGGCGAGAGACCCAGTACTTC. Its translation is CASSNTGGRETQYF.

The chain uses TRBV9 and TRBJ2-5; D unclear. V was clipped by 6 bases and J by 7 bases, with 10 bases between them. The CDR3 is made up of 11 amino acids. Per germline, CDR1 SGDLS and CDR2 YYNGEE. In nucleotides, the CDR3 is TGTGCCAGCACCAGCCCGAGGACCCAGTACTTC. Residues: CASTSPRTQYF.

In this sample, this clone turned up once. The rearrangement links TRBV15 to TRBJ2-7, with D maybe TRBD1 (5 bases). Germline loops: CDR1 LNHNV, CDR2 YYDKDF (reference sequence). The CDR3 length is 16 residues. Deletions cut 6 bases from V and 0 bases from J, with 18 bases between. The CDR3 DNA follows: TGTGCCACCAGTCTGGGGCAGTCGGTTAGCTCCTACGAGCAGTACTTC. Translated: CATSLGQSVSSYEQYF.

J is TRBJ2-1 and V is TRBV4-2; 10 bases match TRBD2. The CDR3 has 18 amino acids. Trimming removed 0 bases from V and 6 bases from J; junction bases left unmatched: 11. Germline V CDR1 and CDR2: LGHNA, YNFKEQ. CDR3 sequence reads: CASSQEGPDTSGANEQFF. As DNA, the CDR3 is TGTGCCAGCAGCCAAGAGGGGCCAGACACTAGCGGGGCCAATGAGCAGTTCTTC.

The chain employs TRBV13 and TRBJ1-1; D not certain. The CDR3 has 14 residues. V was trimmed by 5 bases and J by 4 bases, leaving 14 bases between them. Germline V gene data show CDR1 as PRHDT and CDR2 as FYEKMQ (reference sequence). The CDR3 region is CASSPKRASTEAFF. CDR3 nucleotides: TGTGCCAGCAGCCCCAAGAGGGCTTCCACTGAAGCTTTCTTT.

V is TRBV6-5 and J is TRBJ2-1; the match to TRBD2 covers 10 bases. From germline, CDR1 is MNHEY and CDR2 SVGAGI. J gave up 5 bases and V 0 bases, and 4 bases lay outside the gene matches. This CDR3 is built from 16 residues. CDR3 sequence: CASSYSPSGGHNEQFF. The CDR3 DNA sequence: TGTGCCAGCAGTTACTCGCCTAGCGGGGGACACAATGAGCAGTTCTTC.

The chain is built from TRBV30 and TRBJ1-3, with unresolved D. Germline loops: CDR1 GTSNPN, CDR2 SVGIG (reference sequence). The CDR3 length is 15 residues. V lost 0 bases and J 0 bases, leaving 9 bases between the germline ends. The CDR3 coding sequence is TGTGCCTGGAGTGTAGACTCCAGCTCTGGAAACACCATATATTTT. Translation gives CAWSVDSSSGNTIYF.

V is TRBV28 and J is TRBJ1-2; tentative D call: TRBD1 (5 bases). The CDR3 has 15 residues. Germline V CDR1 and CDR2: MDHEN, SYDVKM. V gave up 8 bases and J gave up 0 bases, with 16 bases separating them. CDR3 sequence: CASGLDARANYGYTF. As DNA, the CDR3 is TGTGCCAGCGGGTTGGATGCCAGGGCTAACTATGGCTACACCTTC.

V is TRBV2 and J is TRBJ2-6; unclear D gene. Germline lookup yields CDR1 SNHLY and CDR2 FYNNEI. This CDR3 has 15 amino acids. Trimming left V 6 bases short and J 0 bases short, with 9 bases between. For the CDR3, the DNA is TGTGCCAGCAGGGAATGGAGCTCTGGGGCCAACGTCCTGACTTTC. Residues: CASREWSSGANVLTF.

The chain employs TRBV13 and TRBJ1-1; no definite D call. Germline CDR1 reads PRHDT; CDR2 reads FYEKMQ (reference sequence). Trimming left V 5 bases short and J 0 bases short, with 19 bases between. The CDR3 extends over 17 amino acids. CDR3 in DNA: TGTGCCAGCAGCCAAACCGGAGGGTCTGGCATGAACACTGAAGCTTTCTTT. It codes for CASSQTGGSGMNTEAFF.

The chain links TRBV5-1 to TRBJ2-7; D unresolved. This CDR3 is 14 amino acids long. Germline V lookup: CDR1 SGHRS, CDR2 YFSETQ. With 4 bases removed from V and 3 bases from J, the gap between germline ends came to 14 bases. The CDR3 DNA follows: TGCGCCAGCAGCCCTGAGTTGGATTACTACGAGCAGTACTTC. This gives the protein CASSPELDYYEQYF. The entire variable domain, with the rest obtained from reference TRBV5-1 and TRBJ2-7, is as follows: KAGVTQTPRYLIKTRGQQVTLSCSPISGHRSVSWYQQTPGQGLQFLFEYFSETQRNKGNFPGRFSGRQFSNSRSEMNVSTLELGDSALYLCASSPELDYYEQYFGPGTRLTVT.

V usage is TRBV19 and J usage is TRBJ2-7; D unresolved. Trimming took 5 bases from V and 3 from J, leaving 14 bases between them. Germline values: CDR1 LNHDA, CDR2 SQIVND (reference sequence). CDR3 size: 14 residues. DNA of the CDR3: TGTGCCAGTAGTCGGGTAGCTGCTGACTACGAGCAGTACTTC. This sequence encodes CASSRVAADYEQYF.